The 30 T cell receptor beta chains given below trace back to one sample, sequenced in a study of OX40 agonist ivuxolimab in advanced cancers. Method: immunoSEQ multiplex PCR; TCRdb's copy keeps in-frame clones and lacks some. The sample has 50,000 to 75,000 clones; 86% are singletons. Specimen: CD4+ or CD8+ T cells sorted from blood, collected in a trial of the OX40 agonist ivuxolimab. The receptor set was obtained from an adult with an advanced solid tumor such as melanoma, head and neck, liver or kidney cancer.

The V call is TRBV14, the J call TRBJ2-3; possible D gene TRBD1, 5 bases. V lost 3 bases and J 3 bases, leaving 13 bases between the germline ends. The CDR3 covers 15 residues. Germline V gene sequence: CDR1 SGHDN, CDR2 FVKESK. This chain's CDR3 is CASSHYYGATDTQYF. CDR3 nucleotide sequence: TGTGCCAGCAGCCACTACTATGGGGCGACAGATACGCAGTATTTT.

This chain connects TRBV19 to TRBJ1-2, with 7 bases matching TRBD1. This CDR3 has 15 amino acids. Germline V gene data show CDR1 as LNHDA and CDR2 as SQIVND (reference sequence). V lost 3 bases, J lost 3 bases, and 7 bases stayed unmatched. Here the CDR3 reads CASSIPGGSYYGYTF. DNA for the CDR3: TGTGCCAGTAGTATCCCAGGGGGAAGTTACTATGGCTACACCTTC.

This chain joins TRBV5-1 and TRBJ2-2; no firm D call. The V end was cut by 0 bases, the J end by 7 bases, with 13 bases between. CDR3 size: 15 residues. CDR1 and CDR2 (germline): SGHRS, YFSETQ. CDR3 DNA sequence: TGCGCCAGCAGCTTGGCGCGCCTCACGGGCGGGGAGCTGTTTTTT. Protein sequence: CASSLARLTGGELFF.

This chain links TRBV7-2 with TRBJ2-5; perhaps TRBD2 as D (5 bases). Trimming took off 1 base at V and 5 bases at J, with 8 bases between the two ends. This CDR3 is built from 13 residues. Looked up from germline, CDR1 is SGHTA and CDR2 is FQGNSA. CDR3 residues: CASSLGSGETQYF. In nucleotides, the CDR3 is TGTGCCAGCAGCTTAGGCTCGGGGGAGACCCAGTACTTC. The complete variable domain, with remaining parts taken from reference TRBV7-2 and TRBJ2-5, reads GAGVSQSPSNKVTEKGKDVELRCDPISGHTALYWYRQSLGQGLEFLIYFQGNSAPDKSGLPSDRFSAERTGGSVSTLTIQRTQQEDSAVYLCASSLGSGETQYFGPGTRLLVL.

V gene TRBV2 combines with J gene TRBJ2-1; D unclear. The CDR3 runs 10 residues. V was trimmed by 4 bases and J by 10 bases, leaving 5 bases between them. CDR1 and CDR2 (germline): SNHLY, FYNNEI. CDR3 in DNA: TGTGCCAGCAGTGTTAAAGAGCAGTTCTTC. Translated: CASSVKEQFF.

The rearrangement uses TRBV5-4 and TRBJ2-1, with D perhaps matching TRBD1 (6 bases). The CDR3 runs 15 residues. V shed 5 bases and J shed 3 bases, with 15 bases lying between them. Germline CDR1 and CDR2: SGHNT and YYREEE (reference sequence). CDR3 residues: CASSTDRRVYNEQFF. In DNA form, the CDR3 reads TGTGCCAGCAGTACCGACAGGCGGGTCTACAATGAGCAGTTCTTC.

The V gene is TRBV18, the J gene TRBJ2-2; D is uncertain. Looked up from germline, CDR1 is KGHSH and CDR2 is LQKENI. This CDR3 has 15 residues. Deletions cut 2 bases from V and 3 bases from J, with 10 bases between. CDR3 loop: CASSPVQADTGELFF. For the CDR3, the DNA is TGTGCCAGCTCACCAGTCCAGGCCGACACCGGGGAGCTGTTTTTT.

The J gene is TRBJ1-6, the V gene TRBV27; D gene unclear. Germline CDR1 and CDR2: MNHEY and SMNVEV (reference sequence). This CDR3 is built from 13 residues. Trimming took 5 bases from V and 13 from J, leaving 15 bases between them. In DNA form, the CDR3 reads TGTGCCAGCAGTCCCCGAAGCTCCCTCCCCCTCCACTTT. Amino acid sequence: CASSPRSSLPLHF.

The V gene is TRBV19, the J gene TRBJ2-3; 10 bases fit TRBD2. V shed 3 bases, J shed 2 bases, and the junction held 5 bases outside the gene matches. Germline CDR1 reads LNHDA; CDR2 reads SQIVND (reference sequence). The CDR3 is 16 residues long. Written as DNA, the CDR3 is TGTGCCAGTAGTATCTTTAGCGGGGGGCCCACAGATACGCAGTATTTT. Protein: CASSIFSGGPTDTQYF. Using reference TRBV19 and TRBJ2-3 for the parts outside the CDR3, the full variable domain is DGGITQSPKYLFRKEGQNVTLSCEQNLNHDAMYWYRQDPGQGLRLIYYSQIVNDFQKGDIAEGYSVSREKKESFPLTVTSAQKNPTAFYLCASSIFSGGPTDTQYFGPGTRLTVL.

The rearrangement uses TRBV15 and TRBJ2-7, with 7 nucleotides matching TRBD1. The CDR3 is 15 residues long. V lost 0 bases and J lost 3; bases outside the gene matches: 5. Germline V gives CDR1 LNHNV, CDR2 YYDKDF (reference sequence). The CDR3 spells CATSRDPGQSYEQYF. As DNA, the CDR3 is TGTGCCACCAGCAGAGATCCGGGACAGAGCTACGAGCAGTACTTC.

The chain combines TRBV7-2 with TRBJ2-7; maybe TRBD2 (6 bases). Trimming took 2 bases from V and 6 from J, leaving 8 bases between them. This CDR3 region has 12 residues. CDR1 and CDR2 (germline): SGHTA, FQGNSA. This CDR3 is CASSLNGGEQYF. The CDR3 region has the DNA TGTGCCAGCAGCTTAAACGGGGGCGAGCAGTACTTC.

The chain is built from TRBV5-1 and TRBJ1-3; 9 bases line up with TRBD1. The CDR3 runs to 14 residues. V dropped 3 bases and J dropped 4; count of bases not matched to a gene: 2. Germline CDR1 is SGHRS and CDR2 is YFSETQ. CDR3 bases: TGCGCCAGCAGCTCCGGGACAGGGGGAAACACCATATATTTT. Translated, it gives CASSSGTGGNTIYF.

This clone was found a few times. The V gene is TRBV19, the J gene TRBJ2-6; D is unclear. Germline V gene data show CDR1 as LNHDA and CDR2 as SQIVND (reference sequence). The CDR3 is made up of 18 amino acids. Trimming pared 1 base from V and 0 bases from J, leaving 13 bases between. In nucleotides, the CDR3 is TGTGCCAGTAGTATAGCGAACAGCGATTCCTCTGGGGCCAACGTCCTGACTTTC. Protein: CASSIANSDSSGANVLTF. Full variable domain (missing parts from reference TRBV19 and TRBJ2-6): DGGITQSPKYLFRKEGQNVTLSCEQNLNHDAMYWYRQDPGQGLRLIYYSQIVNDFQKGDIAEGYSVSREKKESFPLTVTSAQKNPTAFYLCASSIANSDSSGANVLTFGAGSRLTVL.

The chain has TRBV6-1 and TRBJ1-1; weak D call: TRBD1 (6 bases). This CDR3 has 15 amino acids. V lost 3 bases to trimming and J lost 1 base, with 12 bases between them. Germline assignment: CDR1 MNHNS and CDR2 SASEGT. This CDR3 is CASSDSGQPNTEAFF. In DNA, the CDR3 is TGTGCCAGCAGTGATTCTGGACAGCCGAACACTGAAGCTTTCTTT.

The J gene is TRBJ2-1, the V gene TRBV7-9, with 15 bases lining up with TRBD2. Looked up from germline, CDR1 is SEHNR and CDR2 is FQNEAQ (reference sequence). This CDR3 spans 18 amino acids. V lost 2 bases and J lost 8; bases outside the gene matches: 10. CDR3 sequence (DNA): TGTGCCAGCAGCTTAACCGGGACTAGCGGGGGGTTTAGGTATGAGCAGTTCTTC. Encoded protein: CASSLTGTSGGFRYEQFF. The full variable domain, with the rest looked up from reference TRBV7-9 and TRBJ2-1, is DTGVSQNPRHKITKRGQNVTFRCDPISEHNRLYWYRQTLGQGPEFLTYFQNEAQLEKSRLLSDRFSAERPKGSFSTLEIQRTEQGDSAMYLCASSLTGTSGGFRYEQFFGPGTRLTVL.

This rearrangement joins TRBV6-1 to TRBJ1-2, with no clear D. V lost 9 bases to trimming and J lost 6 bases, with 14 bases between them. CDR1 is MNHNS, CDR2 SASEGT, per germline. The CDR3 is made up of 12 amino acids. The CDR3 here is CASARTVNGYTF. The CDR3 DNA follows: TGTGCCAGTGCGAGGACTGTGAATGGCTACACCTTC.

As concerns this clone: The CDR3 does not end in the conserved phenylalanine or tryptophan, so this is likely a read error. It is unclear where the CDR3 begins or ends on the DNA, so no DNA is shown, and the CDR3 is as TCRdb lists it. The chain uses TRBV2 and TRBJ2-7; the D call in the table, TRBD1, was not verified against the DNA. Germline CDR1 reads SNHLY; CDR2 reads FYNNEI. 11 amino acids form the CDR3, both terminal residues included. The CDR3 region is CASSEAAASGD.

This chain uses TRBV18 with TRBJ1-1; D is ambiguous. CDR3 length: 13 amino acids. Trimming pared 4 bases from V and 2 bases from J, leaving 8 bases between. CDR1 KGHSH and CDR2 LQKENI come from the germline V gene. CDR3 loop: CASSRAENTEAFF. The DNA for the CDR3 is TGTGCCAGCTCACGGGCAGAAAACACTGAAGCTTTCTTT.

The chain uses TRBV6-5 and TRBJ1-1; D not certain. The V gene lost 7 bases and the J gene lost 4 bases, with 13 bases spanning the gap. Germline loops: CDR1 MNHEY, CDR2 SVGAGI. The CDR3 contains 13 residues. DNA for the CDR3: TGTGCCAGCAAGAACAGCGAGGGCACTGAAGCTTTCTTT. It is translated as CASKNSEGTEAFF.

The J gene is TRBJ2-1, the V gene TRBV5-1; 12 nucleotides align to TRBD1. From germline, CDR1 is SGHRS and CDR2 YFSETQ. Trimming took 5 bases from V and 8 from J; bases not matched to a gene: 8. The CDR3 spans 15 residues. The CDR3 is CASSRNRDRGHEQFF. Here the CDR3 DNA reads TGCGCCAGCAGTCGAAACCGGGACAGGGGGCATGAGCAGTTCTTC.

The chain has TRBV5-1 and TRBJ2-5; D is uncertain. Trimming cost V 3 bases and J 1 base, with 13 bases left between them. The CDR3 sequence is 15 residues long. Germline V gives CDR1 SGHRS, CDR2 YFSETQ. This CDR3 reads CASSYFPQAQETQYF. The CDR3 region has the DNA TGCGCCAGCAGCTATTTCCCCCAGGCCCAAGAGACCCAGTACTTC.

J is TRBJ2-3 and V is TRBV5-1; D is uncertain. The V gene lost 5 bases and the J gene lost 5 bases, with 12 bases spanning the gap. CDR3 length equals 13 residues. The germline CDR1 and CDR2 sequences are SGHRS and YFSETQ. In nucleotides, the CDR3 is TGCGCCAGCAGGTTTGACACCCTAGATACGCAGTATTTT. Translated, it gives CASRFDTLDTQYF.

The chain couples TRBV5-1 to TRBJ1-2; unclear D gene. The ends were cut back, 4 bases at V and 5 bases at J, with 12 bases in the middle. There are 13 residues in the CDR3. Germline loops: CDR1 SGHRS, CDR2 YFSETQ. CDR3 residues: CASSHRTDYGYTF. In DNA form, the CDR3 reads TGCGCCAGCAGCCACCGGACGGATTATGGCTACACCTTC. The entire variable domain, with the rest obtained from reference TRBV5-1 and TRBJ1-2, is as follows: KAGVTQTPRYLIKTRGQQVTLSCSPISGHRSVSWYQQTPGQGLQFLFEYFSETQRNKGNFPGRFSGRQFSNSRSEMNVSTLELGDSALYLCASSHRTDYGYTFGSGTRLTVV.

The V call is TRBV18, the J call TRBJ2-2; D unclear. V was shortened by 3 bases and J by 0 bases, with 11 bases between the two germline ends. Germline loops: CDR1 KGHSH, CDR2 LQKENI. The CDR3 covers 16 residues. CDR3 coding DNA: TGTGCCAGCTCACCCACGATCCCAGCGAACACCGGGGAGCTGTTTTTT. Amino acid sequence: CASSPTIPANTGELFF. The variable domain in full, completed from reference TRBV18 and TRBJ2-2, reads NAGVMQNPRHLVRRRGQEARLRCSPMKGHSHVYWYRQLPEEGLKFMVYLQKENIIDESGMPKERFSAEFPKEGPSILRIQQVVRGDSAAYFCASSPTIPANTGELFFGEGSRLTVL.

V is TRBV5-6 and J is TRBJ2-7; D is perhaps TRBD1 (6 bases). The germline V gene encodes CDR1 SGHDT and CDR2 YYEEEE. This CDR3 is built from 15 residues. V lost 4 bases to trimming and J lost 0 bases, with 14 bases between them. CDR3 loop: CASSEEQGHSYEQYF. The CDR3, as DNA: TGTGCCAGCAGCGAGGAACAGGGCCACTCCTACGAGCAGTACTTC.

This clone has more than one count but fewer than ten. This chain joins TRBV18 and TRBJ1-5; 8 bases line up with TRBD1. Germline V lookup: CDR1 KGHSH, CDR2 LQKENI. The CDR3 runs to 16 residues. Trimming took 3 bases from V and 1 from J; bases not matched to a gene: 5. For the CDR3, the DNA is TGTGCCAGCTCACCTGGACAGGGCGGAAGCAATCAGCCCCAGCATTTT. It encodes CASSPGQGGSNQPQHF.

This chain links TRBV19 with TRBJ1-5, with unresolved D. Germline V gene lookup returns CDR1 LNHDA and CDR2 SQIVND (reference sequence). Trimming cost V 3 bases and J 7 bases, with 25 bases left between them. The CDR3 covers 18 residues. This chain's CDR3 is CASSIGVLKKGPTQPQHF. The CDR3 DNA is TGTGCCAGTAGTATTGGGGTTCTGAAGAAGGGCCCCACCCAGCCCCAGCATTTT.

The chain employs TRBV5-4 and TRBJ1-2; D might be TRBD1 (6 bases). CDR1 is SGHNT, CDR2 YYREEE, per germline (reference sequence). Trimming removed 4 bases at V and 4 bases at J, with 23 bases between. This CDR3 contains 17 residues. CDR3 sequence reads: CASSDQKTRTDRYGYTF. The CDR3 coding sequence is TGTGCCAGCAGCGACCAAAAAACAAGGACAGATCGCTATGGCTACACCTTC.

The rearrangement links TRBV2 to TRBJ2-7; 7 bases are a match to TRBD1. Germline V gene data show CDR1 as SNHLY and CDR2 as FYNNEI. The CDR3 totals 15 residues. Trimming cost V 5 bases and J 2 bases; bases outside gene matches: 9. CDR3 coding DNA: TGTGCCAGCAGTCATCCCGGGACAGAAACCTACGAGCAGTACTTC. Protein sequence: CASSHPGTETYEQYF. Full variable domain (outside the CDR3, taken from reference TRBV2 and TRBJ2-7): EPEVTQTPSHQVTQMGQEVILRCVPISNHLYFYWYRQILGQKVEFLVSFYNNEISEKSEIFDDQFSVERPDGSNFTLKIRSTKLEDSAMYFCASSHPGTETYEQYFGPGTRLTVT.

V is TRBV18 and J is TRBJ1-1; the D gene is possibly TRBD1 (6 bases). In germline, CDR1 is KGHSH, CDR2 LQKENI. The length of the CDR3 is 13 residues. Trimming took off 4 bases at V and 4 bases at J, with 10 bases between the two ends. The CDR3 coding sequence is TGTGCCAGCTCACTGGACAGAGGCACTGAAGCTTTCTTT. It yields the protein CASSLDRGTEAFF.